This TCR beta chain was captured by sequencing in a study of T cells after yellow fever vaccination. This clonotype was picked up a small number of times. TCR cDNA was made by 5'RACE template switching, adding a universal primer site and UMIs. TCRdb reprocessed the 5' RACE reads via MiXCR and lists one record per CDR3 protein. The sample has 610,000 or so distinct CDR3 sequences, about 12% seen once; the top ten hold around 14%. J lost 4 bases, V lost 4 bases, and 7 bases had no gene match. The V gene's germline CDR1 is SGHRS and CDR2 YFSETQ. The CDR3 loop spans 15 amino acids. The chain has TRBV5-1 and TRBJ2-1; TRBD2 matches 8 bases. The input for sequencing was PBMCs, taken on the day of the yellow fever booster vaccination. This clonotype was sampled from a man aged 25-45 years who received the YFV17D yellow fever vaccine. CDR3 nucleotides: TGCGCCAGCAGCCAAACTAGCGGAGGTTACAATGAGCAGTTCTTC. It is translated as CASSQTSGGYNEQFF.